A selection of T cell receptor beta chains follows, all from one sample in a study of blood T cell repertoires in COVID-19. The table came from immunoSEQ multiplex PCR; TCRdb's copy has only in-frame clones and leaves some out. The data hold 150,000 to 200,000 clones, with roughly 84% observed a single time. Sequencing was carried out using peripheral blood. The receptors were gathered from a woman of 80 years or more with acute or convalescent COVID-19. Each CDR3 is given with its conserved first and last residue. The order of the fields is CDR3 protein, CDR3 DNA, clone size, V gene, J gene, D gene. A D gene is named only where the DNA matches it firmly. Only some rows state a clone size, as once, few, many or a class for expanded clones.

CDR3: CASRGTAYGYTF
DNA: TGTGCCAGCAGGGGGACAGCGTATGGCTACACCTTC
size: once
V: TRBV6-5
J: TRBJ1-2
D: TRBD1

CDR3: CASSPPAGLRTGELFF
DNA: TGTGCCAGCTCACCACCGGCAGGGTTGAGAACCGGGGAGCTGTTTTTT
size: NA
V: TRBV18
J: TRBJ2-2
D: NA

CDR3: CAWAYRPNQPQHF
DNA: TGTGCCTGGGCCTACAGGCCGAATCAGCCCCAGCATTTT
size: few
V: TRBV30
J: TRBJ1-5
D: NA

CDR3: CASSPPRLAGEGIVETQYF
DNA: TGTGCCAGCAGTCCCCCCCGACTAGCGGGAGAAGGTATCGTGGAGACCCAGTACTTC
size: NA
V: TRBV2
J: TRBJ2-5
D: TRBD2

CDR3: CASSSFSGGAPADTQYF
DNA: TGTGCCAGCAGCTCATTTAGCGGGGGGGCCCCCGCAGATACGCAGTATTTT
size: NA
V: TRBV7-8
J: TRBJ2-3
D: TRBD2

CDR3: CASSLPRITDTQYF
DNA: TGTGCCAGCAGCTTACCCAGGATTACAGATACGCAGTATTTT
size: NA
V: TRBV7-9
J: TRBJ2-3
D: NA

CDR3: CASSWRTVRPNYNEQFF
DNA: TGTGCCAGCAGCTGGCGGACAGTCCGGCCCAACTACAATGAGCAGTTCTTC
size: NA
V: TRBV5-6
J: TRBJ2-1
D: NA

CDR3: CASSPTSGGTNEQFF
DNA: TGCGCCAGCAGCCCGACTAGCGGGGGCACCAATGAGCAGTTCTTC
size: NA
V: TRBV5-1
J: TRBJ2-1
D: TRBD2

CDR3: CASSLGQGQDTEAFF
DNA: TGTGCCAGCTCACTGGGACAGGGTCAAGACACTGAAGCTTTCTTT
size: NA
V: TRBV18
J: TRBJ1-1
D: TRBD1

CDR3: CASSPGQDTEAFF
DNA: TGTGCCAGCTCACCGGGACAGGACACTGAAGCTTTCTTT
size: NA
V: TRBV18
J: TRBJ1-1
D: TRBD1

CDR3: CASSLYRGWGTDTQYF
DNA: TGTGCCAGCAGTTTGTACAGGGGATGGGGCACAGATACGCAGTATTTT
size: NA
V: TRBV27
J: TRBJ2-3
D: TRBD1

CDR3: CASRRTAQETQYF
DNA: TGTGCCAGCAGACGGACAGCTCAAGAGACCCAGTACTTC
size: once
V: TRBV6-5
J: TRBJ2-5
D: NA

CDR3: CASSTLVGQGETQYF
DNA: TGTGCCAGCAGCACCTTAGTGGGACAGGGGGAGACCCAGTACTTC
size: few
V: TRBV9
J: TRBJ2-5
D: TRBD1

CDR3: CASSYPPFNYGYTF
DNA: TGTGCCAGCAGTTACCCCCCGTTCAACTATGGCTACACCTTC
size: NA
V: TRBV6-2/TRBV6-3
J: TRBJ1-2
D: NA

CDR3: CASSLQPPGQAQYF
DNA: TGTGCCAGCAGCTTACAACCGCCGGGACAGGCGCAGTATTTT
size: NA
V: TRBV7-2
J: TRBJ2-3
D: TRBD1

CDR3: CASSPLAGVGAFF
DNA: TGTGCCAGCAGCCCCTTAGCGGGGGTTGGGGCATTCTTC
size: NA
V: TRBV3-1/TRBV3-2
J: TRBJ2-1
D: TRBD2

CDR3: CASSWDRAYGYTF
DNA: TGTGCCAGCTCCTGGGACAGGGCCTATGGCTACACCTTC
size: NA
V: TRBV7-9
J: TRBJ1-2
D: TRBD1

CDR3: CASSDTLGGWVF
DNA: TGTGCCAGCAGCGATACCCTCGGCGGGTGGGTCTTT
size: NA
V: TRBV27
J: TRBJ1-1
D: NA

CDR3: CASGPRGEGTEAFF
DNA: TGTGCTAGTGGCCCAAGGGGGGAGGGGACTGAAGCTTTCTTT
size: NA
V: TRBV12-5
J: TRBJ1-1
D: NA

CDR3: CASSLAGGTGELFF
DNA: TGTGCCAGCAGCTTAGCAGGGGGCACCGGGGAGCTGTTTTTT
size: few
V: TRBV11-2
J: TRBJ2-2
D: TRBD1

CDR3: CASSPSGDGYTF
DNA: TGTGCCAGCAGCCCGAGTGGAGATGGCTACACCTTC
size: NA
V: TRBV14
J: TRBJ1-2
D: NA

CDR3: CASSLRGQGAYVNTEAFF
DNA: TGCGCCAGCAGCTTGAGGGGACAGGGGGCGTACGTAAACACTGAAGCTTTCTTT
size: NA
V: TRBV5-1
J: TRBJ1-1
D: TRBD1

CDR3: CASSFSGAGETGELFF
DNA: TGTGCCAGCAGCTTTAGCGGGGCGGGTGAAACCGGGGAGCTGTTTTTT
size: NA
V: TRBV7-2
J: TRBJ2-2
D: TRBD2

CDR3: CASSYQRANTEAFF
DNA: TGTGCCAGCAGCTACCAGCGGGCTAACACTGAAGCTTTCTTT
size: few
V: TRBV7-8
J: TRBJ1-1
D: NA